This T cell receptor (beta chain) was profiled in a study of blood T cell repertoires in COVID-19. Per the germline V gene, CDR1 is MDHEN and CDR2 is SYDVKM. The CDR3 covers 13 residues. Data came from immunoSEQ multiplex PCR; TCRdb stores just in-frame clones and leaves some out. The data show about 130,000 clones, with around 85% seen just once and approximately 9.1% held by the top ten. The source is a man aged 45-60 years who had recovered from COVID-19. The sample comprised PBMCs or T cells enriched from blood (not recorded which). V usage is TRBV28 and J usage is TRBJ2-3; the D gene is possibly TRBD1 (5 bases). Here the CDR3 reads CAWGQISTDTQYF. The CDR3 bases are TGTGCGTGGGGCCAGATCAGCACAGATACGCAGTATTTT.